The sequence of this T cell receptor (beta chain) was determined in a study of blood T cell repertoires in COVID-19. As for the study in general: Samples of COVID-19 (acute and convalescent) were obtained from the United States, Italy and Spain. PBMCs, B-cell-depleted T cells, or T cells provided the cDNA or gDNA that made up the material.

Per germline, CDR1 SGHVS and CDR2 FNYEAQ. The CDR3 spans 15 residues. Trimming cost V 5 bases and J 7 bases; bases outside gene matches: 9. Original processing notes: Quantification of nucleated cells was approximated via reference gene primer amplification. Measured with immunoSEQ multiplex PCR; TCRdb has only the in-frame clones, and not every one. V and J calls and clone size are given by that table; D and trimming were obtained from the DNA. There are about 220,000 clones in the sample; 80% to 90% occur only once, and over 2.5% lies in the top ten. The TCR was taken from a man between 45 and 60 years old who had recovered from COVID-19. Sequenced sample: peripheral blood. V and J are TRBV7-6 and TRBJ2-7, with 12 bases identical to TRBD2. The CDR3 loop is CASSHRTSGVGEQYF. CDR3 nucleotide sequence: TGTGCCAGCAGCCACCGGACTAGCGGGGTGGGGGAGCAGTACTTC.